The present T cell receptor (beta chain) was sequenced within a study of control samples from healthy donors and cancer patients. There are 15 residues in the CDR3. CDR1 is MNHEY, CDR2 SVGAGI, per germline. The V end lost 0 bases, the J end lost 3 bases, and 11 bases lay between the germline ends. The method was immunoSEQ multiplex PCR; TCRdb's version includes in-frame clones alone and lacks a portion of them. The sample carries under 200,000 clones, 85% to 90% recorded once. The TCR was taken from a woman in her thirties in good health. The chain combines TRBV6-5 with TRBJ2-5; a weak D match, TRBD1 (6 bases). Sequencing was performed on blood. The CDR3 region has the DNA TGTGCCAGCAGTTACTCCGGGACAAAGAAAGAGACCCAGTACTTC. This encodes CASSYSGTKKETQYF.